Listed below are T cell receptor beta chains from one sample, sequenced in a study of blood T cell repertoires in COVID-19. Clones were read by immunoSEQ multiplex PCR, and TCRdb kept only the in-frame ones, dropping some. The data contain hundreds of thousands of clones, approximately 91% of them singletons. The sequenced sample was PBMCs or T cells enriched from blood (not recorded which). The receptors derive from a man in his 60s who had recovered from COVID-19. The CDR3 runs from the conserved cysteine through the conserved F or W. D genes are given only for firm matches. Where a row states a size, it is once, few, many or the class of an expanded clone; other rows omit it.

d_call	v_call	j_call	clone_size	cdr3_aa	cdr3_nt
.	TRBV11-3	TRBJ2-1	.	CASSPRLGEQFF	TGTGCCAGCAGCCCCCGTCTTGGCGAGCAGTTCTTC
TRBD2	TRBV7-2	TRBJ2-2	.	CASSPGGANTGELFF	TGTGCCAGCAGCCCGGGAGGGGCGAACACCGGGGAGCTGTTTTTT
.	TRBV4-1	TRBJ2-2	.	CASSPRGPGQANTGELFF	TGCGCCAGCAGCCCACGAGGACCGGGACAAGCGAACACCGGGGAGCTGTTTTTT
.	TRBV25-1	TRBJ1-2	once	CASSEFIVPSSRYTF	TGTGCCAGCAGTGAATTTATTGTTCCCAGTTCTCGCTACACCTTC
.	TRBV5-4	TRBJ2-5	.	CASSSPTLAQHQETQYF	TGTGCCAGCAGCTCACCGACCTTAGCCCAACACCAAGAGACCCAGTACTTC
TRBD2	TRBV28	TRBJ2-3	.	CASSLTGLAVTDTQYF	TGTGCCAGCAGTTTAACGGGACTAGCGGTCACAGATACGCAGTATTTT
.	TRBV9	TRBJ2-3	once	CASSVPGTSTDTQYF	TGTGCCAGCAGCGTCCCCGGGACTAGCACAGATACGCAGTATTTT
.	TRBV5-1	TRBJ1-1	once	CASSLDWQNTEAFF	TGCGCCAGCAGCTTGGATTGGCAGAACACTGAAGCTTTCTTT
TRBD1	TRBV5-4	TRBJ2-5	.	CASSPQGEETQYF	TGTGCCAGCAGCCCCCAGGGGGAAGAGACCCAGTACTTC
TRBD1	TRBV7-9	TRBJ2-5	.	CASSLTGTGETQYF	TGTGCCAGCAGCCTAACAGGGACAGGGGAGACCCAGTACTTC
TRBD1	TRBV10-3	TRBJ1-5	.	CAISDSDRASRINQPQHF	TGTGCCATCAGTGACTCGGACAGGGCTTCGAGAATCAATCAGCCCCAGCATTTT
.	TRBV30	TRBJ1-2	.	CAWSVQGRDGYTF	TGTGCCTGGAGTGTACAAGGCCGGGATGGCTACACCTTC
.	TRBV3-1/TRBV3-2	TRBJ2-3	.	CASSSPVSGSTDTQYF	TGTGCCAGCAGCAGCCCGGTAAGCGGGAGCACAGATACGCAGTATTTT
TRBD2	TRBV28	TRBJ2-5	.	CASSFFGPPGGETQYF	TGTGCCAGCAGTTTCTTCGGACCCCCGGGAGGAGAGACCCAGTACTTC
TRBD2	TRBV10-3	TRBJ2-1	.	CAIRSSGSIYNEQFF	TGTGCCATCAGATCTAGCGGGAGCATCTACAATGAGCAGTTCTTC
TRBD1	TRBV7-2	TRBJ2-7	.	CASSSRTGSSYEQYF	TGTGCCAGCAGCTCCCGGACAGGGTCCTCCTACGAGCAGTACTTC
.	TRBV28	TRBJ1-5	.	CASSLSRVHQPQHF	TGTGCCAGCAGTTTAAGCAGGGTCCATCAGCCCCAGCATTTT
TRBD2	TRBV24-1	TRBJ2-1	.	CATSDLAGGAYNEQFF	TGTGCCACCAGTGATTTGGCGGGAGGCGCCTACAATGAGCAGTTCTTC
TRBD2	TRBV5-1	TRBJ2-5	.	CASSFTSGSTTQETQYF	TGCGCCAGCAGCTTCACTAGCGGGAGCACCACGCAGGAGACCCAGTACTTC
.	TRBV7-9	TRBJ1-4	.	CASSLDRGGNEKLFF	TGTGCCAGCAGCTTAGACCGGGGGGGTAATGAAAAACTGTTTTTT
.	TRBV11-2	TRBJ1-2	.	CASSSILQGAPNYGYTF	TGTGCCAGCAGCTCGATCCTACAGGGAGCCCCTAACTATGGCTACACCTTC
TRBD2	TRBV11-3	TRBJ2-3	.	CASSPGLAGAPDTQYF	TGTGCCAGCAGTCCCGGACTAGCGGGAGCCCCTGATACGCAGTATTTT
TRBD2	TRBV7-7	TRBJ2-2	.	CASSPGLAGSNTGELFF	TGTGCTAGCAGCCCTGGACTAGCGGGAAGTAACACCGGGGAGCTGTTTTTT
.	TRBV7-8	TRBJ1-3	.	CASSWGTTANTIYF	TGTGCCAGCAGCTGGGGGACTACGGCGAACACCATATATTTT
.	TRBV3-1/TRBV3-2	TRBJ2-5	.	CATTMGEARETQYF	TGTGCCACCACTATGGGGGAGGCAAGGGAGACCCAGTACTTC
.	TRBV11-3	TRBJ2-2	.	CASSSAITGSGELFF	TGTGCCAGCAGCTCCGCCATCACAGGGTCCGGGGAGCTGTTTTTT
TRBD2	TRBV7-2	TRBJ2-1	.	CASSLLAASYNEQFF	TGTGCCAGCAGCTTACTAGCGGCATCCTACAATGAGCAGTTCTTC
.	TRBV20-1	TRBJ2-5	once	CSARYVETQYF	TGCAGTGCTAGATATGTAGAGACCCAGTACTTC
TRBD1	TRBV18	TRBJ1-3	.	CASSPTGDSGNTIYF	TGTGCCAGCTCGCCCACAGGGGACTCTGGAAACACCATATATTTT
TRBD1	TRBV28	TRBJ2-7	.	CASTSYRGRAYEQYF	TGTGCCAGCACCTCCTACAGGGGGCGCGCCTACGAGCAGTACTTC
.	TRBV24-1	TRBJ2-5	.	CATNSGETQYF	TGTGCCACCAACAGTGGGGAGACCCAGTACTTC
.	TRBV9	TRBJ1-5	.	CASSTGAGRNEPQHF	TGTGCCAGCAGCACCGGGGCGGGGAGAAATGAGCCCCAGCATTTT
.	TRBV29-1	TRBJ1-2	.	CSVEEEGYGYTF	TGCAGCGTTGAAGAAGAGGGATATGGCTACACCTTC
.	TRBV5-1	TRBJ2-2	once	CASSLESTVGELFF	TGCGCCAGCAGCTTGGAGAGCACGGTCGGGGAGCTGTTTTTT
.	TRBV28	TRBJ1-2	.	CASSADSNYGYTF	TGTGCCAGCAGCGCCGACAGTAACTATGGCTACACCTTC
.	TRBV5-1	TRBJ2-5	.	CASSLGGMGYQETQYF	TGCGCCAGCAGCTTGGGGGGCATGGGTTATCAGGAGACCCAGTACTTC
.	TRBV9	TRBJ2-5	.	CASSNTGEPGETQYF	TGTGCCAGCAGCAACACGGGTGAGCCCGGAGAGACCCAGTACTTC
.	TRBV5-1	TRBJ1-1	.	CASSTDSWNTEAFF	TGCGCCAGCAGCACCGACAGTTGGAACACTGAAGCTTTCTTT
TRBD1	TRBV6-4	TRBJ1-5	.	CASSPQGAGQPQHF	TGTGCCAGCAGTCCACAGGGGGCAGGGCAGCCCCAGCATTTT
TRBD1	TRBV28	TRBJ1-1	.	CASSPGQGILYGTEAFF	TGTGCCAGCAGTCCGGGACAGGGCATCCTATATGGGACTGAAGCTTTCTTT
TRBD2	TRBV9	TRBJ2-1	.	CASSPSGGHNEQFF	TGTGCCAGCAGCCCCTCGGGAGGCCACAATGAGCAGTTCTTC
TRBD1	TRBV9	TRBJ1-1	.	CASSVQGASTEAFF	TGTGCCAGCAGCGTTCAGGGGGCGAGTACTGAAGCTTTCTTT
TRBD1	TRBV19	TRBJ1-5	once	CASRNRGRQPQHF	TGTGCCAGTAGGAACAGGGGCCGGCAGCCCCAGCATTTT
TRBD2	TRBV19	TRBJ2-4	.	CAKGKWRTSGIGWCQNIQYF	TGTGCCAAGGGAAAGTGGCGGACTAGCGGGATTGGTTGGTGCCAAAACATTCAGTACTTC
TRBD2	TRBV7-6	TRBJ2-1	.	CASSSQHTVLASSSYNEQFF	TGTGCCAGCAGCTCGCAACATACAGTACTAGCGTCAAGCTCCTACAATGAGCAGTTCTTC
TRBD2	TRBV28	TRBJ2-3	.	CASRAGGPRPVDTQYF	TGTGCCAGCAGAGCGGGGGGACCCCGTCCTGTCGATACGCAGTATTTT
TRBD2	TRBV10-2	TRBJ2-2	.	CASSDGLAGTGELFF	TGCGCCAGCAGTGACGGACTAGCGGGCACCGGGGAGCTGTTTTTT
.	TRBV10-1	TRBJ2-5	.	CASSETGETQYF	TGCGCCAGCAGTGAAACGGGAGAGACCCAGTACTTC
TRBD2	TRBV28	TRBJ2-7	.	CASSLPRGSRAYEQYF	TGTGCCAGCAGTTTGCCCCGCGGGAGTAGGGCCTACGAGCAGTACTTC
TRBD1	TRBV28	TRBJ1-2	few	CASSLFGSGGGGYTF	TGTGCCAGCAGTTTATTTGGTTCAGGGGGCGGTGGCTACACCTTC
TRBD1	TRBV28	TRBJ1-2	once	CASGLGFFRRQGNYGYTF	TGTGCCAGCGGGTTAGGGTTCTTCCGTCGACAGGGGAACTATGGCTACACCTTC